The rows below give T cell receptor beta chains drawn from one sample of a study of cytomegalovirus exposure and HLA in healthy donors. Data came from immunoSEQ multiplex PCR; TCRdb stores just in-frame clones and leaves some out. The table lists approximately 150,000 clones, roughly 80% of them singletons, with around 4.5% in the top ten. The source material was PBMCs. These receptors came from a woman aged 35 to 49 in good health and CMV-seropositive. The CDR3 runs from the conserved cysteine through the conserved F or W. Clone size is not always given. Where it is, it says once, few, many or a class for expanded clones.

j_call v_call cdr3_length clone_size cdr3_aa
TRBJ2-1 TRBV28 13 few CASSRDSYNEQFF
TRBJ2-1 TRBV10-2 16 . CASSGPDPGGFNEQFF
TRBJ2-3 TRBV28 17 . CASSLARPGGWTDTQYF
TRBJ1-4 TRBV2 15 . CASNRQGLGNEKLFF
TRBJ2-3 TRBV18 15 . CASSLAVQGADTQYF
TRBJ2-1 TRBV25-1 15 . CASARGEGGGNEQFF
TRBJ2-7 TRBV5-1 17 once CASSWGLGGSQGVEQYF
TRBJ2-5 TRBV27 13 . CASATGSQETQYF
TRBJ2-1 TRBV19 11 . CASSPGPGQFF
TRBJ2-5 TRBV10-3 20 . CAISRTSGGHHDNIQETQYF
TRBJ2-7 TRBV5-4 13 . CASRGAGGREQYF
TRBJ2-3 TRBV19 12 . CASSPQGSTQYF
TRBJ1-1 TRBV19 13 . CASSIDGDVEAFF
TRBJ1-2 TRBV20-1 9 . CSAKGVYTF
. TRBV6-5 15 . CASSYQTANPGELFF
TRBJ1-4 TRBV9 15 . CASSARNFVGEKLFF
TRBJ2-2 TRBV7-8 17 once CASSLDLTSTETGELFF
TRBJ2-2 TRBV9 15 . CASSVGGAHTGELFF
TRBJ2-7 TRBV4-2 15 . CASSQGFGGEGEQYF
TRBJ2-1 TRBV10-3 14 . CAISTSGSYNEQFF
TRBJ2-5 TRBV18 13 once CAGSRGPQETQYF
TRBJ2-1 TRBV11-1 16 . CASSLEKRGEGNEQFF
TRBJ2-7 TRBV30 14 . CAYQEAGGLYEQYF
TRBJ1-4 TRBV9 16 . CASSESLTGLNEKLFF
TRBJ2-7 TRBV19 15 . CASSLRDRGSYEQYF
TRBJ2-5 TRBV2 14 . CASRLAGGLWTQYF
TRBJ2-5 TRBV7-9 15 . CASSLVRTSPETQYF
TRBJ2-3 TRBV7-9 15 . CASSQTGKGTDTQYF
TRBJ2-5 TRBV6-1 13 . CASSTGNLETQYF
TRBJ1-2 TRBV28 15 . CASSAPPDTSYGYTF
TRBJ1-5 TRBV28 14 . CASRPTGWVQPQHF
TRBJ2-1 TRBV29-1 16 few CSVGGRGADFYNEQFF
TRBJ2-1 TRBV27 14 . CASSTTSGGNEQFF
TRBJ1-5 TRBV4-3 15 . CASSQDLGAAQPQHF
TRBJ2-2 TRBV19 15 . CASSIPFPVAGELFF
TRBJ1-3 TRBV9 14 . CASSGRVTGNTIYF
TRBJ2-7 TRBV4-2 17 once CASSQPSGLAERVEQYF
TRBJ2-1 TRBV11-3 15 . CASSPGTSATNEQFF
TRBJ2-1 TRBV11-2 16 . CASSSTDRDLRDEQFF
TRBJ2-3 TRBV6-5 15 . CASSRQGAGTDTQYF
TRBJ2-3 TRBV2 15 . CASTPRQASGDTQYF
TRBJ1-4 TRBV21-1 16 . CASSKVVGEGNEKLFF
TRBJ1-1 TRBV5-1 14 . CASSSFQGTPEAFF
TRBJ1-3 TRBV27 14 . CASSSEGGKNTIYF
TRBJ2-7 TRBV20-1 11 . CSARQSREQYF
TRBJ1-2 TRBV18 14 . CASSPGQGRNGYTF
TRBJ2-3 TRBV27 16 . CASSRAGASSTDTQYF
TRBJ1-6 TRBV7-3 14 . CASSSDIYGSPLHF
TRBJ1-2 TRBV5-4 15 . CASSFPSPGDYGYTF
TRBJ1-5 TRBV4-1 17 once CASSQMPGQTSNQPQHF
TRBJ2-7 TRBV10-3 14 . CAISGQGNSYEQYF